This TCR beta chain comes out of a study of blood T cell repertoires in COVID-19. Those enrolled, adults aged roughly 18 to 89 years, came from some 23 US areas. Cohorts were determined from participant-reported clinical history. Authors' analysis steps: From reference gene primer amplification, estimates of nucleated cell counts were derived. Clones were read by immunoSEQ multiplex PCR, and TCRdb kept only the in-frame ones, dropping some. V, J and clone size are those of that table, while D and trimming were read from the DNA. The sample has about 260,000 clones, about 86% seen once. The CDR3 has 13 amino acids. Trimming took 6 bases from V and 7 from J, leaving 10 bases between them.

The sequenced material came from PBMCs or T cells enriched from blood (not recorded which). The clonotype comes from a man aged 25 to 40 with acute COVID-19. The rearrangement uses TRBV12-3 or TRBV12-4 and TRBJ1-6; TRBD1 might be the D (5 bases). The CDR3 loop is CASSPRGNSPLHF. CDR3 DNA sequence: TGTGCCAGCAGCCCGCGGGGGAATTCACCCCTCCACTTT.